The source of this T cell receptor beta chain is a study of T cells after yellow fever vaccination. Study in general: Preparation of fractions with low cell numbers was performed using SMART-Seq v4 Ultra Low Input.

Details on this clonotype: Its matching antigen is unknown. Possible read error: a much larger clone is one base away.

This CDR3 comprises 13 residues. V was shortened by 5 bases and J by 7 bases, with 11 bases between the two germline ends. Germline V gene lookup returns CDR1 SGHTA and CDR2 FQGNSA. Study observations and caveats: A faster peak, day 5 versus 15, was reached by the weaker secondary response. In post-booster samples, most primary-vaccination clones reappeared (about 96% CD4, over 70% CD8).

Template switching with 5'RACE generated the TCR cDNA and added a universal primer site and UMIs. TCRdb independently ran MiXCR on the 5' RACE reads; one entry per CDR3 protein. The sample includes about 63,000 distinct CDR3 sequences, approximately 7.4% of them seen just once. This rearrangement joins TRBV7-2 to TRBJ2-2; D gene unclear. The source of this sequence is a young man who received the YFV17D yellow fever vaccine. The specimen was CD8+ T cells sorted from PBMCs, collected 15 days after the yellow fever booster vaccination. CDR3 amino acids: CASSEVGSGELFF. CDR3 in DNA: TGTGCCAGCAGCGAAGTTGGCAGCGGGGAGCTGTTTTTT.